This is a list of T cell receptor beta chains from one sample in a study of blood T cell repertoires in COVID-19. Profiled with immunoSEQ multiplex PCR; TCRdb holds only in-frame clones, not every one. The repertoire consists of some 45,000 clones, with 90% to 95% occurring once and the leading ten covering about 1%. The sequencing sample was made of peripheral blood. Receptor source: a man aged 60 to 69 with COVID-19, enrolled during active disease. Each CDR3 is given with its conserved first and last residue. The D gene is left open where the match is weak. A row's size may be missing; if present it is once, few, many or a size class.

j_gene: TRBJ1-4; abundance: NA; d_gene: NA; v_gene: TRBV5-4; CDR3nt: TGTGCCAGCAGCTTGGGGAGGGATGAAAAACTGTTTTTT; CDR3aa: CASSLGRDEKLFF
j_gene: TRBJ1-3; abundance: NA; d_gene: NA; v_gene: TRBV19; CDR3nt: TGTGCCAGTAGTATCCGGGATCCCGCCGGAAACACCATATATTTT; CDR3aa: CASSIRDPAGNTIYF
j_gene: TRBJ1-1; abundance: NA; d_gene: NA; v_gene: TRBV19; CDR3nt: TGTGCCACAACTAGAGGCGGTTTAGGAGGGAACACTGAAGCTTTCTTT; CDR3aa: CATTRGGLGGNTEAFF
j_gene: TRBJ1-2; abundance: once; d_gene: NA; v_gene: TRBV19; CDR3nt: TGTGCCAGTCACGGACAGCAGGGCTATGGCTACACCTTC; CDR3aa: CASHGQQGYGYTF
j_gene: TRBJ2-2; abundance: NA; d_gene: TRBD1; v_gene: TRBV18; CDR3nt: TGTGCCAGCTCCCCCAATACAGGGGGCGCGAGGACCGGGGAGCTGTTTTTT; CDR3aa: CASSPNTGGARTGELFF
j_gene: TRBJ1-2; abundance: NA; d_gene: NA; v_gene: TRBV6-5; CDR3nt: TGTGCCAGCAGGAGGCCAAAGGGGTATGGCTACACCTTC; CDR3aa: CASRRPKGYGYTF
j_gene: TRBJ2-2; abundance: NA; d_gene: NA; v_gene: TRBV27; CDR3nt: TGTGCCAGCACCCAGGCTCTAAACACCGGGGAGCTGTTTTTT; CDR3aa: CASTQALNTGELFF
j_gene: TRBJ2-3; abundance: NA; d_gene: TRBD2; v_gene: TRBV5-1; CDR3nt: TGCGCCAGCAGCTTGGGAAGCGGGGGGCGCACAGATACGCAGTATTTT; CDR3aa: CASSLGSGGRTDTQYF
j_gene: TRBJ2-3; abundance: NA; d_gene: TRBD1; v_gene: TRBV9; CDR3nt: TGTGCCAGCAGCCTAGGACAGGGAAGAGATACGCAGTATTTT; CDR3aa: CASSLGQGRDTQYF
j_gene: TRBJ1-6; abundance: NA; d_gene: TRBD1; v_gene: TRBV3-1/TRBV3-2; CDR3nt: TGTGCCAGCAGCCCAGGGGGCCCGGCAGATTCACCCCTCCACTTT; CDR3aa: CASSPGGPADSPLHF
j_gene: TRBJ1-2; abundance: NA; d_gene: NA; v_gene: TRBV20-1; CDR3nt: TGCAGTGCTAGTATTGCCGGCTATGGCTACACCTTC; CDR3aa: CSASIAGYGYTF
j_gene: TRBJ1-3; abundance: NA; d_gene: TRBD1; v_gene: TRBV3-1/TRBV3-2; CDR3nt: TGTGCCAGCATGGATTCCCACAGGGGCTCTGGAAACACCATATATTTT; CDR3aa: CASMDSHRGSGNTIYF
j_gene: TRBJ2-1; abundance: NA; d_gene: NA; v_gene: TRBV5-5; CDR3nt: TGTGCCAGCAGTACCGGACTGGCCTACAATGAGCAGTTCTTC; CDR3aa: CASSTGLAYNEQFF
j_gene: TRBJ2-1; abundance: NA; d_gene: TRBD1; v_gene: TRBV5-4; CDR3nt: TGTGCCAGCAACCGACAGGGGGTAAATGAGCAGTTCTTC; CDR3aa: CASNRQGVNEQFF
j_gene: TRBJ1-1; abundance: NA; d_gene: TRBD1; v_gene: TRBV6-4; CDR3nt: TGTGCCAGCCGACTCTCGGGACAGATGAACACTGAAGCTTTCTTT; CDR3aa: CASRLSGQMNTEAFF
j_gene: TRBJ1-2; abundance: NA; d_gene: NA; v_gene: TRBV11-2; CDR3nt: TGTGCCAGCAGCTTAGATCTTAGAGGTTGGAATGGCTACACCTTC; CDR3aa: CASSLDLRGWNGYTF
j_gene: TRBJ1-5; abundance: NA; d_gene: TRBD1; v_gene: TRBV7-8; CDR3nt: TGTGCCAGCAGCTTACATACAGGGGGTAGCAATCAGCCCCAGCATTTT; CDR3aa: CASSLHTGGSNQPQHF
j_gene: TRBJ2-7; abundance: once; d_gene: TRBD1; v_gene: TRBV2; CDR3nt: TGTGCCAGCGGGTCGCAACAGGGGAACTACGAGCAGTACTTC; CDR3aa: CASGSQQGNYEQYF
j_gene: TRBJ2-1; abundance: NA; d_gene: NA; v_gene: TRBV18; CDR3nt: TGTGCCAGCTCACCCCCCCCGCAGGGGCCCTACAATGAGCAGTTCTTC; CDR3aa: CASSPPPQGPYNEQFF
j_gene: TRBJ2-2; abundance: NA; d_gene: NA; v_gene: TRBV6-1; CDR3nt: TGTGCCAGCAGTGACGCAGGGGAGACCGGGGAGCTGTTTTTT; CDR3aa: CASSDAGETGELFF
j_gene: TRBJ1-2; abundance: NA; d_gene: NA; v_gene: TRBV6-5; CDR3nt: TGTGCCAGCAGTTACGAATCGAGCCCTTCTCATGGCTACACCTTC; CDR3aa: CASSYESSPSHGYTF
j_gene: TRBJ2-7; abundance: NA; d_gene: TRBD1; v_gene: TRBV6-1; CDR3nt: TGTGCCAGCAGTGAAACCGGGACAGGCCACTACGAGCAGTACTTC; CDR3aa: CASSETGTGHYEQYF
j_gene: TRBJ1-4; abundance: once; d_gene: NA; v_gene: TRBV19; CDR3nt: TGTGCCAGTAGTACCCTCGGCAGGTCCACTAATGAAAAACTGTTTTTT; CDR3aa: CASSTLGRSTNEKLFF
j_gene: TRBJ1-6; abundance: NA; d_gene: TRBD1; v_gene: TRBV28; CDR3nt: TGTGCCAGCAGTTCAGCCGGGACAGGGACTTATCATTCACCCCTCCACTTT; CDR3aa: CASSSAGTGTYHSPLHF
j_gene: TRBJ2-1; abundance: NA; d_gene: TRBD2; v_gene: TRBV28; CDR3nt: TGTGCCAGCAGCGCCGGGACTAGCGGGAGCTTCTACAATGAGCAGTTCTTC; CDR3aa: CASSAGTSGSFYNEQFF
j_gene: TRBJ2-1; abundance: NA; d_gene: NA; v_gene: TRBV7-2; CDR3nt: TGTGCCAGCAGCTTAGGGTCTTTAGGGACTGGTGAGCAGTTCTTC; CDR3aa: CASSLGSLGTGEQFF
j_gene: TRBJ2-7; abundance: NA; d_gene: TRBD1; v_gene: TRBV5-1; CDR3nt: TGCGCCAGCAGCTTGGGACAGGGGTACTACGAGCAGTACTTC; CDR3aa: CASSLGQGYYEQYF
j_gene: TRBJ1-1; abundance: NA; d_gene: TRBD1; v_gene: TRBV6-5; CDR3nt: TGTGCCAGCATAGGACAGGGGGTAACTGAAGCTTTCTTT; CDR3aa: CASIGQGVTEAFF
j_gene: TRBJ1-3; abundance: NA; d_gene: TRBD1; v_gene: TRBV6-5; CDR3nt: TGTGCCAGCAGGCCAGGACAGGACTCTGGAAACACCATATATTTT; CDR3aa: CASRPGQDSGNTIYF
j_gene: TRBJ1-5; abundance: NA; d_gene: NA; v_gene: TRBV27; CDR3nt: TGTGCCAGCAGCAAAGCGGGTCAGCCCCAGCATTTT; CDR3aa: CASSKAGQPQHF
j_gene: TRBJ1-4; abundance: NA; d_gene: NA; v_gene: TRBV3-1/TRBV3-2; CDR3nt: TGTGCCAGCAGCCACGTTCGCGGGAGAGTGGTTAATGAAAAACTGTTTTTT; CDR3aa: CASSHVRGRVVNEKLFF
j_gene: TRBJ1-2; abundance: NA; d_gene: NA; v_gene: TRBV6-2/TRBV6-3; CDR3nt: TGTGCCAGCAGCTCCGGGGGACTTGCTAACTATGGCTACACCTTC; CDR3aa: CASSSGGLANYGYTF
j_gene: TRBJ1-5; abundance: NA; d_gene: TRBD1; v_gene: TRBV19; CDR3nt: TGTGCCAGTAGTACTACAGGGGTCAGTCAGCCCCAGCATTTT; CDR3aa: CASSTTGVSQPQHF
j_gene: TRBJ2-5; abundance: NA; d_gene: NA; v_gene: TRBV3-1/TRBV3-2; CDR3nt: TGTGCCAGTCTTGGACTCCAAGAGACCCAGTACTTC; CDR3aa: CASLGLQETQYF
j_gene: TRBJ1-4; abundance: NA; d_gene: NA; v_gene: TRBV15; CDR3nt: TGTGCCACCAGCAGAGATTCGGCAGGGGCTAATGAAAAACTGTTTTTT; CDR3aa: CATSRDSAGANEKLFF
j_gene: TRBJ1-2; abundance: once; d_gene: NA; v_gene: TRBV5-6; CDR3nt: TGTGCCAGCAGCCCCACGGGACAAATCTATGGCTACACCTTC; CDR3aa: CASSPTGQIYGYTF
j_gene: TRBJ2-1; abundance: NA; d_gene: TRBD2; v_gene: TRBV3-1/TRBV3-2; CDR3nt: TGTGCCAGCAGCTCATTAGCGGGGGGGCATAATGAGCAGTTCTTC; CDR3aa: CASSSLAGGHNEQFF
j_gene: TRBJ2-1; abundance: NA; d_gene: TRBD2; v_gene: TRBV6-2/TRBV6-3; CDR3nt: TGTGCCAGCAGTGGCGCTTCTAGCGGCCGCTCCTACAATGAGCAGTTCTTC; CDR3aa: CASSGASSGRSYNEQFF
j_gene: TRBJ2-5; abundance: NA; d_gene: NA; v_gene: TRBV5-1; CDR3nt: TGCGCCAGCAGCATGACCTCAGGGGCAGAGACCCAGTACTTC; CDR3aa: CASSMTSGAETQYF
j_gene: TRBJ1-1; abundance: NA; d_gene: NA; v_gene: TRBV30; CDR3nt: TGTGCCTGGAGTTACTCGAACACTGAAGCTTTCTTT; CDR3aa: CAWSYSNTEAFF
j_gene: TRBJ2-1; abundance: NA; d_gene: NA; v_gene: TRBV25-1; CDR3nt: TGTGCCAGCAGTGAATTACAGGGTTCCTACAATGAGCAGTTCTTC; CDR3aa: CASSELQGSYNEQFF
j_gene: TRBJ2-2; abundance: NA; d_gene: TRBD2; v_gene: TRBV5-1; CDR3nt: TGCGCCAGCAGCCGGACTAGCGGTAACACCGGGGAGCTGTTTTTT; CDR3aa: CASSRTSGNTGELFF
j_gene: TRBJ1-2; abundance: NA; d_gene: TRBD1; v_gene: TRBV19; CDR3nt: TGTGCCAGTAGTCTCCGACAGGGGGCGCCGGGCTATGGCTACACCTTC; CDR3aa: CASSLRQGAPGYGYTF
j_gene: TRBJ1-1; abundance: NA; d_gene: NA; v_gene: TRBV18; CDR3nt: TGTGCCAGCTCACCCCAGACAGGAAACACTGAAGCTTTCTTT; CDR3aa: CASSPQTGNTEAFF
j_gene: TRBJ1-5; abundance: NA; d_gene: NA; v_gene: TRBV30; CDR3nt: TGTGCCTGGGAACCGGGGGGTGGCAATCAGCCCCAGCATTTT; CDR3aa: CAWEPGGGNQPQHF